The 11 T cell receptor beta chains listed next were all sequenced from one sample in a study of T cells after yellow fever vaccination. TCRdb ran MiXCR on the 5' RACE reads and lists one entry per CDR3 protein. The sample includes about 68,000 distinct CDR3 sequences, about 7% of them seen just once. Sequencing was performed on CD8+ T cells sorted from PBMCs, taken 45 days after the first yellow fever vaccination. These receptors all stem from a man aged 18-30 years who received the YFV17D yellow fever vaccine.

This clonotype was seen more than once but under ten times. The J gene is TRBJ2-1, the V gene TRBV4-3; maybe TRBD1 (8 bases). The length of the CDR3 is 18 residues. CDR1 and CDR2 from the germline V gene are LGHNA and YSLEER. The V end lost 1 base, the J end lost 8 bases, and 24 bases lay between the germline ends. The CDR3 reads CASSQVHAGRTGRDEQFF. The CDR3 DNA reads TGCGCCAGCAGCCAAGTTCACGCCGGGAGGACAGGGAGGGATGAGCAGTTCTTC.

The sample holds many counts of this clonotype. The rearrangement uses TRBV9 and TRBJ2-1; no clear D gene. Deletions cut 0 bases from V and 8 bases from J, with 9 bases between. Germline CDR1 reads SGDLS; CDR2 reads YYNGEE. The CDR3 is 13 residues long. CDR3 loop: CASSVEGFDEQFF. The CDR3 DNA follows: TGTGCCAGCAGCGTAGAAGGGTTCGATGAGCAGTTCTTC.

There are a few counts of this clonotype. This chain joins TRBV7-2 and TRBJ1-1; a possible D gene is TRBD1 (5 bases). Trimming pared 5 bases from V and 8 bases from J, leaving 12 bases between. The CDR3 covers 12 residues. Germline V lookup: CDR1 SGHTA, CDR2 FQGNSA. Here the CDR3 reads CASSLGRLEAFF. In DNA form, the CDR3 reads TGTGCCAGCAGCCTGGGACGACTAGAAGCTTTCTTT.

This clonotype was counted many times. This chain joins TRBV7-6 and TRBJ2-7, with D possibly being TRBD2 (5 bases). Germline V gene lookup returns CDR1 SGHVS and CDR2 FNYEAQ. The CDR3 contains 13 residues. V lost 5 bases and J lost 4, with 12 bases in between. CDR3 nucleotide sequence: TGTGCCAGCAGCCCATCGGAGGTTTACGAGCAGTACTTC. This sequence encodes CASSPSEVYEQYF.

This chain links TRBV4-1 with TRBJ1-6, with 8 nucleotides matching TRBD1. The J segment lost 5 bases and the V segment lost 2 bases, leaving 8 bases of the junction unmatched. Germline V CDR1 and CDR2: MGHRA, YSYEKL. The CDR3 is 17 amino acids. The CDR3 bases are TGCGCCAGCAGCCAAAAACAGGGGGGTGACGATAATTCACCCCTCCACTTT. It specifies CASSQKQGGDDNSPLHF.

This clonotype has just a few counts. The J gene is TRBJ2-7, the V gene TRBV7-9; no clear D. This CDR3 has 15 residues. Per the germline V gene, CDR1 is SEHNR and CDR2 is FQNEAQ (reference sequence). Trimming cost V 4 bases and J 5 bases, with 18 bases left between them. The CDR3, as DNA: TGTGCCAGCAGCTCCTCTTGGACCCGAGCCCACGAGCAGTACTTC. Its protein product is CASSSSWTRAHEQYF. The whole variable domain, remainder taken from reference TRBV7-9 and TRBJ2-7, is DTGVSQNPRHKITKRGQNVTFRCDPISEHNRLYWYRQTLGQGPEFLTYFQNEAQLEKSRLLSDRFSAERPKGSFSTLEIQRTEQGDSAMYLCASSSSWTRAHEQYFGPGTRLTVT.

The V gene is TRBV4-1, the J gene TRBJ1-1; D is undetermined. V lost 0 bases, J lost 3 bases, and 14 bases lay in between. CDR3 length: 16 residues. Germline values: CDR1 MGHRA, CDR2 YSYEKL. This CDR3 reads CASSQDGFRDDTEAFF. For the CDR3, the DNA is TGCGCCAGCAGCCAAGATGGGTTTCGAGACGACACTGAAGCTTTCTTT.

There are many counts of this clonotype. CDR3: CSVEEGRARPHEQFF. The CDR3 region has the DNA TGCAGCGTTGAGGAGGGAAGGGCCCGGCCCCATGAGCAGTTCTTC. The chain uses TRBV29-1 and TRBJ2-1; a possible D gene is TRBD2 (6 bases). V lost 3 bases and J lost 8, with 20 bases in between. CDR1 SQVTM and CDR2 ANQGSEA come from the germline V gene. The CDR3 loop spans 15 amino acids.

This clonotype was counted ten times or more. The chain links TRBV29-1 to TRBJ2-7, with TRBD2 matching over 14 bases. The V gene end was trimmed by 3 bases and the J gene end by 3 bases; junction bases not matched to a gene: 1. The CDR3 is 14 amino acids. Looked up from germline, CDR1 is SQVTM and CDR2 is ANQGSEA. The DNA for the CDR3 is TGCAGCGTTGAGGGACTAGCGGGGGACTACGAGCAGTACTTC. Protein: CSVEGLAGDYEQYF.

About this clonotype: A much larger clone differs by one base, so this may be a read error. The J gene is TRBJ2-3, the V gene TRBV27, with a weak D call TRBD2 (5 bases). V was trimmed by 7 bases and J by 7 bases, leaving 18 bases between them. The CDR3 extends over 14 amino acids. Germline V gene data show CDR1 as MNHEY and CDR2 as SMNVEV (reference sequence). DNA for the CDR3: TGTGCCAGCACCTTGGTCGGAGGTACGTATACGCAGTATTTT. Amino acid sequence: CASTLVGGTYTQYF.

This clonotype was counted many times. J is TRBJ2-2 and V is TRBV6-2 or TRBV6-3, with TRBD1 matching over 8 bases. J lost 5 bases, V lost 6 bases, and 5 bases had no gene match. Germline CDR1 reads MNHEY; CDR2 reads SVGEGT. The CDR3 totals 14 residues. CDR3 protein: CASRRQGKTGELFF. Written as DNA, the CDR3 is TGTGCCAGCAGAAGACAGGGGAAGACCGGGGAGCTGTTTTTT.